This T cell receptor beta chain appears in the sequencing data of a study of T cells in Graves' hyperthyroidism and ophthalmopathy (dated by TCRdb to 2018 to 2020). With respect to the entire study: Peripheral blood was sampled at the time of initial diagnosis, prior to any treatment. In addition, the study compared T-cell repertoires in thyroid tissue and in blood from roughly six Graves' hyperthyroidism patients. Whether ophthalmopathy could be predicted prospectively was tested in an independent validation cohort made up of 18 to 20 hyperthyroidism patients plus 17 patients who later progressed to ophthalmopathy. After blood sampling, hyperthyroidism patients were treated with methimazole at a starting dose of 30 mg daily, and ophthalmopathy patients were treated with high-dose intravenous methylprednisolone. To identify TCR V-J signatures that set the groups apart, the researchers used a discovery cohort of about a hundred patients, made up of 43 with Graves' ophthalmopathy and 55 to 65 with stable Graves' hyperthyroidism. The paper reports TCR Vbeta CDR3 sequencing of some 140 peripheral blood samples: around 41 ophthalmopathy, about 75 hyperthyroidism and approximately 17 progressor patients. For training and testing, the roughly 93 patients in the discovery cohort were randomly divided in a 7:3 ratio.

A patient counted as having stable Graves' hyperthyroidism if no progression to ophthalmopathy occurred over 18 months of follow-up. Hyperthyroidism patients were newly diagnosed, had a disease duration of under 2 months, and were aged 18 to 65 years. Exclusion was applied to patients with uncontrolled infections, other autoimmune diseases, pregnancy or lactation. Diagnoses relied on clinical symptoms, serum thyroxine and TRAb, thyroid ultrasound and orbital computed tomography. PBMCs were isolated from 7.5 to 10 ml of fresh peripheral blood by Ficoll-Paque density gradient centrifugation. Trizol reagent was used to extract total RNA, and RNA quality was then checked on an Agilent 2100 Bioanalyzer. Points the paper makes about the study in general: Most expanded thyroid clonotypes (frequency above 0.001) were also detected in blood, suggesting blood repertoires may reflect thyroid immune responses. In validation, the model predicted progression to ophthalmopathy a median of roughly 6.1 months before onset, with 70% to 71% sensitivity and roughly 72% specificity. A 13 V-J signature model separated ophthalmopathy from stable hyperthyroidism, with 87.88% sensitivity and roughly 81% specificity in cross-validation and 80%/75% in testing. No statistical method was used to fix the sample size in advance, and group allocation was not hidden from the investigators.

The TCR beta CDR3 regions were amplified from RNA transcripts. For the first round of RT-PCR on the TCR CDR3, the HTBI primer set was used together with the Qiagen OneStep RT-PCR kit. Libraries were constructed in a second round of multiplex PCR, after which size selection and purification were carried out. The libraries were sequenced on an Illumina HiSeq2000 using paired-end 100 bp reads. The original methods were these. SOAPnuke was used to process the raw data, removing reads that contained adapters or uncalled bases, had a mean Phred below 15, or lacked an exact match to the constant primer or identifier. High-quality paired reads were merged with COPE v1.2.5, and unique nucleotide sequences were defined as clonotypes. MiTCR v1.1 was used to align the clonotypes against IMGT TRBV, TRBD and TRBJ reference segments. The analysis was restricted to V-J combinations with a frequency above 0.0001, which together covered roughly 99% of the repertoires. The TCS score was defined as F50 (clonal expansion) divided by E x V (chaos), with BLOSUM62-based TCRdist calculated between CDR3 peptides within each V-J. Welch's t-statistics and random forest reduced approximately 520 V-J features to 13, which were used in a naive Bayes classifier (R e1071). TCRdb cleaned the public reads at Q25 with fastp, built clones with MiXCR and kept in-frame beta chains. Rows matching on CDR3 protein sequence are summarized as one entry with the most common DNA and genes. These V and J calls derive from TCRdb rather than the authors' analysis. The sample records 500,000 to 750,000 distinct CDR3 sequences, around 16% of which are singletons. The ten top clones hold around 7.5% of the sample.

The sample holds many counts of this clonotype. The antigen it binds to is not known. Per-base qualities were not stored, and no clone one base away is much larger. V is shortened by 2 bases, J by 5 bases, and the region joining them spans 12 bases. The CDR3 has 14 amino acids, counting the end cysteine and phenylalanine. Only CDR3 DNA is held: 42 bases, read in frame from base 1. The sample taken for sequencing was blood. The chain was built from TRBV12-3 or TRBV12-4 and TRBJ1-1, with TRBD1 tentatively as D gene (5 bases match). This clonotype was obtained from a woman aged 25-40 years with Graves' hyperthyroidism. The DNA reads TGTGCCAGCAGTTTACGCAGGGCTCGGACTGAAGCTTTCTTT. The resulting protein is CASSLRRARTEAFF.